This TCR beta chain was identified during a study of T cell responses to AZD1222 COVID-19 vaccine. CDR3 length: 16 residues. Germline CDR1 and CDR2: MGHDK and SYGVNS. Trimming took off 1 base at V and 2 bases at J, with 12 bases between the two ends. Note on this clone: Its matching antigen is unknown.

Broader study findings: Repertoires were collected only later (after the peak T cell response had occurred). Two AZD1222 administrations were followed by greater Spike-specific TCR breadth and depth. Seropositive AZD1222 recipients at baseline numbered only five to seven. Spike-wide vaccine-associated CD4 TCRs dominated at 160-218 and 743-854.

Using immunoSEQ multiplex PCR, the repertoire was profiled, and TCRdb retains in-frame clones only, with some absent. The sample consists of roughly 200,000 clones, about 92% of them appearing once. This chain connects TRBV25-1 to TRBJ1-5, with D unclear. The sample in question was peripheral blood, obtained on day 0 of AZD1222 vaccination. This clonotype was sampled from an adult in good health. CDR3 protein: CASSESGIGRNQPQHF. DNA for the CDR3: TGTGCCAGCAGTGAATCAGGCATAGGTCGCAATCAGCCCCAGCATTTT.